This T cell receptor (beta chain) was profiled in a study of human T cells and chemical hapten exposure. Time point described: patch test 3, about 24 weeks after DPC sensitization. Treatment: therapeutic diphenylcyclopropenone sensitization with weekly scalp DPC. Germline V gene data show CDR1 as KGHSH and CDR2 as LQKENI. V was shortened by 3 bases and J by 4 bases, with 7 bases between the two germline ends. The CDR3 covers 13 residues. Unique molecular identifiers were affixed to discrete cDNA molecules within the library. A single record per CDR3 protein comes from TCRdb applying MiXCR to the RACE reads. The data contain under 130,000 distinct CDR3 sequences, 34% of them singletons.

The genes are TRBV18 and TRBJ1-5; D gene ambiguous. This TCR came from a man aged 35 to 55 with alopecia areata. Some clones in this sample may be carry-over from other donors' samples. Sample: whole blood, taken in connection with sensitization to the hapten diphenylcyclopropenone (DPC). The CDR3 DNA sequence: TGTGCCAGCTCACCGGCGTGGAATCAGCCCCAGCATTTT. Translating it yields CASSPAWNQPQHF.